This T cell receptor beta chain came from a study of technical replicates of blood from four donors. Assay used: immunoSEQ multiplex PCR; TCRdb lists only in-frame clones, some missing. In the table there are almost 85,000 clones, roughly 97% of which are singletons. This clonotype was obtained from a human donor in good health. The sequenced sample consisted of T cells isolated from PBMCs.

The CDR3 sequence: CATSRDPGLADTHEQYF. In nucleotides, the CDR3 is TGTGCCACCAGCAGAGATCCGGGACTAGCAGATACTCACGAGCAGTACTTC. The chain recombines TRBV15 with TRBJ2-7; 9 bases line up with TRBD2. This CDR3 is 17 amino acids long. The V gene end was trimmed by 0 bases and the J gene end by 5 bases; junction bases not matched to a gene: 11. Germline-derived CDR1 and CDR2 are LNHNV and YYDKDF (reference sequence).